This T cell receptor beta chain was retrieved from a study of T cell responses to AZD1222 COVID-19 vaccine. Method: immunoSEQ multiplex PCR; TCRdb's copy keeps in-frame clones and lacks some. The data contain 210,000 or so clones, roughly 91% of them singletons. Per the germline V gene, CDR1 is SGHRS and CDR2 is YFSETQ. This CDR3 spans 13 amino acids. Trimming took 4 bases from V and 5 from J, leaving 12 bases between them. This clonotype was obtained from an adult in good health. The sequences come from peripheral blood, collected on day 0 of MenACWY control vaccination. V is TRBV5-1 and J is TRBJ2-5; the D is unclear. CDR3 in DNA: TGCGCCAGCAGCAACGGATTACGGGAGACCCAGTACTTC. Its translation: CASSNGLRETQYF. Using reference TRBV5-1 and TRBJ2-5 for the parts outside the CDR3, the full variable domain is KAGVTQTPRYLIKTRGQQVTLSCSPISGHRSVSWYQQTPGQGLQFLFEYFSETQRNKGNFPGRFSGRQFSNSRSEMNVSTLELGDSALYLCASSNGLRETQYFGPGTRLLVL.